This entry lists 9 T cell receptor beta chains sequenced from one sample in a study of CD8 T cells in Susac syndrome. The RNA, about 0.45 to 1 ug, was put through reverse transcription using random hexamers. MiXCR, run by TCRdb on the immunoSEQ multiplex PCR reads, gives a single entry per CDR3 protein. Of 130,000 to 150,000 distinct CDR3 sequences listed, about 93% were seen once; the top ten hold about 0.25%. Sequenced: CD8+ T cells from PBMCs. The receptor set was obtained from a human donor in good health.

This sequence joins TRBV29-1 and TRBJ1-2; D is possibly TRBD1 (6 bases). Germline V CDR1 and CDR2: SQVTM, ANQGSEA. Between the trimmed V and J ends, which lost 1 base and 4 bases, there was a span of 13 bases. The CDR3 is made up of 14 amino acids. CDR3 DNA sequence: TGCAGCGTTGAAGTAGTTCGGGACATCTATGGCTACACCTTC. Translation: CSVEVVRDIYGYTF. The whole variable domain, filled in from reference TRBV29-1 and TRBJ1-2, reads SAVISQKPSRDICQRGTSLTIQCQVDSQVTMMFWYRQQPGQSLTLIATANQGSEATYESGFVIDKFPISRPNLTFSTLTVSNMSPEDSSIYLCSVEVVRDIYGYTFGSGTRLTVV.

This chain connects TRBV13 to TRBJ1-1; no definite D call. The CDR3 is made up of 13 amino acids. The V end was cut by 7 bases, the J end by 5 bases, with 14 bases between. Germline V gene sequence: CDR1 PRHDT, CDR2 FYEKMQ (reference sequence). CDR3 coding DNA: TGTGCCAGCAACACCGGTCGGAGGACTGAAGCTTTCTTT. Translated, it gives CASNTGRRTEAFF.

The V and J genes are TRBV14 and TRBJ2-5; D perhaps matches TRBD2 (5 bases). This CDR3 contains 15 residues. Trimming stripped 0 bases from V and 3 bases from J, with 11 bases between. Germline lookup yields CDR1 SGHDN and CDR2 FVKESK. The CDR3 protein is CASSQETGLKETQYF. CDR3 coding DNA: TGTGCCAGCAGCCAAGAAACGGGATTAAAAGAGACCCAGTACTTC.

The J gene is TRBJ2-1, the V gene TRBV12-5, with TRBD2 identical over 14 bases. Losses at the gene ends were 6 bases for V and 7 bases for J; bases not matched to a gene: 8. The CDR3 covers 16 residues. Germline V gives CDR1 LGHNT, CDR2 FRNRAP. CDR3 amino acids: CASGSGTSGSENEQFF. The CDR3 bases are TGTGCTAGTGGCTCCGGGACTAGCGGGAGCGAGAATGAGCAGTTCTTC.

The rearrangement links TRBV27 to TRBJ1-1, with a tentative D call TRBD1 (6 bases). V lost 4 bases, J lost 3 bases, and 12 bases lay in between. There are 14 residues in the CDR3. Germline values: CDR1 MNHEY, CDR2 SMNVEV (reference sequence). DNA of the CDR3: TGTGCCAGCAGTTGGGGGGGCCTGGACACTGAAGCTTTCTTT. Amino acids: CASSWGGLDTEAFF.

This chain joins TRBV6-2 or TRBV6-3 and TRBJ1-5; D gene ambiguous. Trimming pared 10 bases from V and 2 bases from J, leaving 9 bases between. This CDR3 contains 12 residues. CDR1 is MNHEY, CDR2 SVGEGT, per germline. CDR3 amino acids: CATTLGNQPQHF. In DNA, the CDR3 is TGTGCCACCACTCTGGGCAATCAGCCCCAGCATTTT.

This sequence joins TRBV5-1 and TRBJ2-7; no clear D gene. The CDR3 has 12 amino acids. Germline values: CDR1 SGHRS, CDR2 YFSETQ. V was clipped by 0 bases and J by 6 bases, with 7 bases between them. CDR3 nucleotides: TGCGCCAGCAGCTTGGGAACGGCCGAGCAGTACTTC. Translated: CASSLGTAEQYF. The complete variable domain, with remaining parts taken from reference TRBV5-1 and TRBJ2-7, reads KAGVTQTPRYLIKTRGQQVTLSCSPISGHRSVSWYQQTPGQGLQFLFEYFSETQRNKGNFPGRFSGRQFSNSRSEMNVSTLELGDSALYLCASSLGTAEQYFGPGTRLTVT.

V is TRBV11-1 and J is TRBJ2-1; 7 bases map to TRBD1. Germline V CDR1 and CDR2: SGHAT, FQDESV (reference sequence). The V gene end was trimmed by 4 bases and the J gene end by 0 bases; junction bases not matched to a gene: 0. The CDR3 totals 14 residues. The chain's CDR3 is CASSWTGSYNEQFF. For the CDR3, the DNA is TGTGCCAGCAGCTGGACAGGCTCCTACAATGAGCAGTTCTTC.

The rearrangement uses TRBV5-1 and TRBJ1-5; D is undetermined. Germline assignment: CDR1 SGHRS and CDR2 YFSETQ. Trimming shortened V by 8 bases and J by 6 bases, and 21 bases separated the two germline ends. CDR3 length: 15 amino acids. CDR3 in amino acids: CARPAYLQDGQPQHF. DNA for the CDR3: TGCGCCAGACCCGCATACCTTCAGGACGGTCAGCCCCAGCATTTT.